The sequence of this T cell receptor (beta chain) was determined in a study of monozygotic twins with inflammatory bowel disease. Findings and limits, study-wide: Limited statistical power may explain no repertoire similarity difference between concordant and discordant twins. Telling different T cell subtypes apart from each other was not possible.

Through template switching, UMIs that included a 6-nucleotide sample barcode were added. With the 5' RACE reads reprocessed, TCRdb shows one record per CDR3 protein and no DNA. In all, the sample yields some 300,000 distinct CDR3 sequences. As regards this clonotype: As yet, its antigen is unknown.

Germline CDR1 reads SGDLS; CDR2 reads YYNGEE. The CDR3 contains 13 residues. The receptor's source is a human donor with ulcerative colitis or Crohn's disease, or a healthy co-twin of an affected twin (not recorded which). Sequenced material: blood. The chain links TRBV9 to TRBJ2-7; TCRdb reports TRBD2, a call that lacks DNA to check it against. The CDR3 sequence: CASSTGLSYEQYF.